Listed below are T cell receptor beta chains from one sample, sequenced in a study of blood T cell repertoires in COVID-19. The data were produced by immunoSEQ multiplex PCR, yet TCRdb's version contains in-frame clones alone and is incomplete. Of roughly 300,000 clones in the sample, just over 85% were seen once. Sequencing was performed on PBMCs or T cells enriched from blood (not recorded which). Receptors were obtained from a middle-aged woman with acute COVID-19. The CDR3 runs from the conserved cysteine through the conserved F or W. The D gene is left open where the match is weak. Clone size, where shown, is once, few, many, or a class for clones that have expanded.

TRBJ2-4 . TRBV12-3/TRBV12-4 . TGTGCCAGCAGTACGGGGACATATAGGTACTTC CASSTGTYRYF
TRBJ1-1 . TRBV6-5 . TGTGCCAGCAGTTACACCGAGGAGGGATACACTGAAGCTTTCTTT CASSYTEEGYTEAFF
TRBJ1-2 . TRBV4-3 . TGCGCCAGCAGCCAACAACAGGGTAACTATGGCTACACCTTC CASSQQQGNYGYTF
TRBJ1-1 . TRBV7-8 . TGTGCCAGCAGCTTAATCCCGGGGGGAGACACTGAAGCTTTCTTT CASSLIPGGDTEAFF
TRBJ2-7 . TRBV27 . TGTGCCAGCAGTTTACGGGGGTCTTCCCGGGAGATATCCTACGAGCAGTACTTC CASSLRGSSREISYEQYF
TRBJ1-2 . TRBV9 TRBD1 TGTGCCAGCGGCCGGGACAGGGGTTCGGCTAACTATGGCTACACCTTC CASGRDRGSANYGYTF
TRBJ1-1 . TRBV9 . TGTGCCAGCAGCGGGAGGAGAGGGCTTGGAACTGAAGCTTTCTTT CASSGRRGLGTEAFF
TRBJ1-2 . TRBV28 . TGTGCCAGCAATATTAGGGGTCATGGCTACACCTTC CASNIRGHGYTF
TRBJ1-6 . TRBV19 TRBD1 TGTGCCAGTAGTATAGTTCAGGGGGCGCGATCTAATTCACCCCTCCACTTT CASSIVQGARSNSPLHF
TRBJ2-2 . TRBV9 TRBD1 TGTGCCAGCAGCGTACCTACAGGGGGTGACACCGGGGAGCTGTTTTTT CASSVPTGGDTGELFF
TRBJ1-5 few TRBV5-8 . TGTGCCAGCAGCTTGGCGACAGGCTATAGCAATCAGCCCCAGCATTTT CASSLATGYSNQPQHF
TRBJ1-1 . TRBV4-3 . TGCGCCAGCAGCCAAGTGGCGGGTTTGAACACTGAAGCTTTCTTT CASSQVAGLNTEAFF
TRBJ1-1 . TRBV19 . TGTGCCAGTAGTATGCCACGCAGGAACACTGAAGCTTTCTTT CASSMPRRNTEAFF
TRBJ1-5 few TRBV21-1 . TGTGCCAGCAGCCCATCACTGTTGGCGGACAGGAACAGCAATCAGCCCCAGCATTTT CASSPSLLADRNSNQPQHF
TRBJ1-3 . TRBV18 TRBD1 TGTGCCAGCTCACCACTAATGACAGGGGCTGGAAACACCATATATTTT CASSPLMTGAGNTIYF
TRBJ2-7 . TRBV28 . TGTGCCAGCAGTCTCTCGGTTCAGGGTCGGTACGAGCAGTACTTC CASSLSVQGRYEQYF
TRBJ2-5 . TRBV7-3 TRBD1 TGTGCCAGCAGCTTGACAGGGAAAGAGACCCAGTACTTC CASSLTGKETQYF
TRBJ1-2 . TRBV7-9 TRBD1 TGTGCCAGCAGCTCAGACAGGGCCGGCTTTTATGGCTACACCTTC CASSSDRAGFYGYTF
TRBJ2-1 once TRBV24-1 TRBD1 TGTGCCACCAGTGAAGGGACAGGGTTAGATGAGCAGTTCTTC CATSEGTGLDEQFF
TRBJ2-3 . TRBV24-1 TRBD2 TGTGCCACCAGTGGGCATGGAGGAGCGGGGAAGCCAGATACGCAGTATTTT CATSGHGGAGKPDTQYF
TRBJ2-1 . TRBV24-1 TRBD2 TGTGCCACGGGGACTAGCGGGAGGGAGAGTTACAATGAGCAGTTCTTC CATGTSGRESYNEQFF
TRBJ2-7 . TRBV10-3 TRBD2 TGTGCCATCAGTGAGTCTATGGGGGGGGTCTCCTACGAGCAGTACTTC CAISESMGGVSYEQYF
TRBJ1-5 . TRBV19 . TGTGCCAGTAGTTCGGGCGGGGGCAATCAGCCCCAGCATTTT CASSSGGGNQPQHF
TRBJ1-1 few TRBV6-5 . TGTGCCAGCAGCCGGACTTTGAACACTGAAGCTTTCTTT CASSRTLNTEAFF
TRBJ2-3 . TRBV3-1/TRBV3-2 TRBD2 TGTGCCAGCAGCCAAGATCCCCTAGCGGGAGTAGATACGCAGTATTTT CASSQDPLAGVDTQYF
TRBJ2-1 . TRBV3-1/TRBV3-2 TRBD2 TGTGCCAGCAGCCAAGATCTCGCGGGGGCCTACAATGAGCAGTTCTTC CASSQDLAGAYNEQFF
TRBJ2-5 . TRBV20-1 . TGCAGCATAGTCCCCCAAGAGACCCAGTACTTC CSIVPQETQYF
TRBJ1-5 . TRBV7-2 . TGTGCCAGCAGCTCCGCAGGGAAGAATCAGCCCCAGCATTTT CASSSAGKNQPQHF
TRBJ1-6 . TRBV6-4 . TGTGCCAGCAGCTTGAGGGGGGGGCGCCACCTTAATTCACCCCTCCACTTT CASSLRGGRHLNSPLHF
TRBJ1-4 . TRBV5-4 . TGTGCCAGCAGCTACTCCGGGACTAAGAACGAAAAACTGTTTTTT CASSYSGTKNEKLFF
TRBJ2-5 . TRBV6-1 TRBD1 TGTGCCAGCAGTGAACGAGGGGGCACGGAGACCCAGTACTTC CASSERGGTETQYF
TRBJ2-2 . TRBV7-3 TRBD2 TGTGCCAGCAGCTTAACGCAAGCGGGAGGAACCGGGGAGCTGTTTTTT CASSLTQAGGTGELFF
TRBJ2-3 . TRBV19 . TGTGCCAGTAGTATAAGATCAGGAACAAGCACAGATACGCAGTATTTT CASSIRSGTSTDTQYF
TRBJ1-1 . TRBV7-2 TRBD1 TGTGCCAGCAGCTTAGACAGGGGGCGTACTGAAGCTTTCTTT CASSLDRGRTEAFF